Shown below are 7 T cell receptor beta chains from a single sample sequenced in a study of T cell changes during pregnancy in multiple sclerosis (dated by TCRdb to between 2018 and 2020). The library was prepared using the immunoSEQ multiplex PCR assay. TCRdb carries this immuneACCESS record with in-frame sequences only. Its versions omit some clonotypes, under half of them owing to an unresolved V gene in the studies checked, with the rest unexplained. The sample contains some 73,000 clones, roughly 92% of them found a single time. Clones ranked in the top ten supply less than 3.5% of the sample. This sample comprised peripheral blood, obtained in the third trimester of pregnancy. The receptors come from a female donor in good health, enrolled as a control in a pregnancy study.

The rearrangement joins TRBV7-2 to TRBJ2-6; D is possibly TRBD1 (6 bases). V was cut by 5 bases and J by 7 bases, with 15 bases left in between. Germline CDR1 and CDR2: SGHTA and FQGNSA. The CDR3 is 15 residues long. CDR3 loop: CASSIQGSTANVLTF. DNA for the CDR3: TGTGCCAGCAGCATACAGGGAAGTACAGCCAACGTCCTGACTTTC.

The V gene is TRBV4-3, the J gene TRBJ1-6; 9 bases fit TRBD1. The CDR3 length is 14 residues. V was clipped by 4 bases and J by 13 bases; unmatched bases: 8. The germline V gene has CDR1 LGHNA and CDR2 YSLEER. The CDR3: CASSPGPGTGPLHF. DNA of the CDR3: TGCGCCAGCAGCCCAGGGCCAGGGACAGGGCCCCTCCACTTT.

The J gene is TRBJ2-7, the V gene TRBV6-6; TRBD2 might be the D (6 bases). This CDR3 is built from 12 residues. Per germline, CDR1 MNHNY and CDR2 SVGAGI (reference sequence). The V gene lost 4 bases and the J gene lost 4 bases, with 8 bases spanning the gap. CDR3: CASSWDWYEQYF. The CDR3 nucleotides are TGTGCCAGCAGTTGGGACTGGTACGAGCAGTACTTC.

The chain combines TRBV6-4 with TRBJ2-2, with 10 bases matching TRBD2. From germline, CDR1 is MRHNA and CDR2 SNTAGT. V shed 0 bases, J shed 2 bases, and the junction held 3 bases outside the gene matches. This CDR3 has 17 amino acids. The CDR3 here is CASSDSSGGENTGELFF. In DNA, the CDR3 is TGTGCCAGCAGTGACTCGAGCGGGGGGGAAAACACCGGGGAGCTGTTTTTT.

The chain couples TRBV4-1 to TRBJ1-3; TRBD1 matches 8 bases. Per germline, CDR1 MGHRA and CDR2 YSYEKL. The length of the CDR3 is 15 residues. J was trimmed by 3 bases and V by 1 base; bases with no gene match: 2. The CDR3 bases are TGCGCCAGCAGCCAAGCGGGGACAGGTGGAAACACCATATATTTT. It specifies CASSQAGTGGNTIYF.

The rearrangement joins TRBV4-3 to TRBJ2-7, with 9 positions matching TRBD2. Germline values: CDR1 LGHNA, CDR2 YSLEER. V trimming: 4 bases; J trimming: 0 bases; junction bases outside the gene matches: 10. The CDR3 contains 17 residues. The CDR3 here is CASSRARSGSSSYEQYF. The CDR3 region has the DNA TGCGCCAGCAGCCGAGCCCGTAGCGGGAGTAGCTCCTACGAGCAGTACTTC.

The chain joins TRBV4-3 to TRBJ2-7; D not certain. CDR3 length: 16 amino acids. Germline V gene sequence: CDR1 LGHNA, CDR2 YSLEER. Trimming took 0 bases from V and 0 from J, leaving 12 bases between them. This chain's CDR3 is CASSQDRRSSSYEQYF. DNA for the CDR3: TGCGCCAGCAGCCAAGATCGCCGGAGTAGCTCCTACGAGCAGTACTTC.